This is a list of T cell receptor beta chains from one sample in a study of blood T cell repertoires in COVID-19. Clones were read by immunoSEQ multiplex PCR, and TCRdb kept only the in-frame ones, dropping some. In the table there are 200,000 to 300,000 clones, approximately 90% of which are singletons. Material: PBMCs or T cells enriched from blood (not recorded which). These receptors were taken from a man between 35 and 55 years old who had recovered from COVID-19. Each CDR3 is given with its conserved first and last residue. A D gene is named only where the DNA matches it firmly. A row's size may be missing; if present it is once, few, many or a size class.

d_call j_call v_call clone_size cdr3_aa cdr3_nt
. TRBJ1-1 TRBV3-1/TRBV3-2 . CASSQGGGMNTEAFF TGTGCCAGCAGCCAAGGAGGGGGTATGAACACTGAAGCTTTCTTT
TRBD2 TRBJ2-1 TRBV11-3 . CASSLFSGGANNEQFF TGTGCCAGCAGCTTATTCTCGGGGGGGGCTAACAATGAGCAGTTCTTC
. TRBJ2-3 TRBV2 . CARSSTSTDTQYF TGTGCCAGATCAAGCACTAGCACAGATACGCAGTATTTT
. TRBJ1-1 TRBV4-3 . CASSQDHGYMNTEAFF TGCGCCAGCAGCCAAGATCACGGGTACATGAACACTGAAGCTTTCTTT
. TRBJ2-2 TRBV4-1 . CASRKTLTAVAENTGELFF TGCGCCAGCAGGAAAACATTAACGGCAGTAGCGGAGAACACCGGGGAGCTGTTTTTT
TRBD1 TRBJ2-1 TRBV11-3 . CASSPRDRSYNEQFF TGTGCCAGCAGCCCTAGGGACAGGAGCTACAATGAGCAGTTCTTC
. TRBJ1-4 TRBV11-2 . CASSFQGWGTNEKLFF TGTGCCAGCAGCTTCCAGGGTTGGGGCACTAATGAAAAACTGTTTTTT
. TRBJ1-1 TRBV9 . CASSVVLEGNTEAFF TGTGCCAGCAGCGTAGTACTTGAGGGGAACACTGAAGCTTTCTTT
. TRBJ1-2 TRBV30 . CAWSRLNYGYTF TGTGCCTGGAGTAGACTAAACTATGGCTACACCTTC
. TRBJ1-4 TRBV6-6 . CASSPRTGGNEKLFF TGTGCCAGCAGTCCCCGGACTGGGGGGAACGAAAAACTGTTTTTT
. TRBJ2-3 TRBV7-8 few CASTTAPTDTQYF TGTGCCAGCACGACAGCACCAACAGATACGCAGTATTTT
TRBD2 TRBJ2-7 TRBV28 . CASSLLAGGYEQYF TGTGCCAGCAGTTTGCTAGCGGGAGGGTACGAGCAGTACTTC
. TRBJ1-5 TRBV18 . CASSQSNPEVRQPQHF TGTGCCAGCTCACAATCGAACCCCGAGGTTCGTCAGCCCCAGCATTTT
. TRBJ2-7 TRBV20-1 . CSAPLPHEQYF TGCAGTGCCCCCCTCCCCCACGAGCAGTACTTC
. TRBJ2-7 TRBV9 . CASSVTVGSSAYEQYF TGTGCCAGCAGCGTAACCGTCGGTAGTAGCGCCTACGAGCAGTACTTC
. TRBJ1-2 TRBV21-1 . CASSNGGQGLKWGTYGYTF TGTGCCAGCAGCAACGGGGGACAGGGCTTAAAATGGGGCACATATGGCTACACCTTC
. TRBJ1-4 TRBV4-1 . CASSQVPAGTNEKLFF TGCGCCAGCAGCCAAGTCCCCGCAGGAACTAATGAAAAACTGTTTTTT
. TRBJ1-6 TRBV27 few CASSLRAGVNSPLHF TGTGCCAGCAGTTTGCGGGCAGGAGTAAATTCACCCCTCCACTTT
TRBD2 TRBJ2-4 TRBV4-2 . CASSQEVRGGGNIQYF TGTGCCAGCAGCCAAGAGGTCAGGGGCGGGGGGAACATTCAGTACTTC
TRBD1 TRBJ1-1 TRBV11-3 . CASSSYRGQNPEAFF TGTGCCAGCAGCTCCTACAGGGGGCAAAACCCTGAAGCTTTCTTT
. TRBJ2-7 TRBV7-9 . CASSLVMTIRRERSYEQYF TGTGCCAGCAGCTTAGTCATGACTATCCGAAGGGAAAGATCCTACGAGCAGTACTTC
TRBD1 TRBJ2-7 TRBV6-4 . CASIPVPGQGRYEQYF TGTGCCAGCATTCCCGTCCCGGGACAGGGTCGGTACGAGCAGTACTTC
. TRBJ1-5 TRBV5-8 . CAVSRQSNQPQHF TGTGCCGTCTCTAGGCAGAGCAATCAGCCCCAGCATTTT
. TRBJ2-2 TRBV29-1 . CSVGRLDGELFF TGCAGCGTTGGCAGGTTGGACGGGGAGCTGTTTTTT
. TRBJ2-5 TRBV11-2 . CASSFGQRETQYF TGTGCCAGCAGCTTTGGTCAGAGGGAGACCCAGTACTTC
. TRBJ2-2 TRBV11-2 . CASSLDGEAGSNTGELFF TGTGCCAGCAGCTTAGACGGGGAAGCGGGCTCGAACACCGGGGAGCTGTTTTTT
. TRBJ1-2 TRBV7-9 . CASSLGDSTRRNEGYTF TGTGCCAGCAGTCTGGGGGACTCAACACGCCGGAATGAGGGGTACACCTTC
. TRBJ2-2 TRBV25-1 . CASSEYNGLANTGELFF TGTGCCAGCAGTGAATACAACGGACTCGCGAACACCGGGGAGCTGTTTTTT
TRBD1 TRBJ2-1 TRBV11-2 . CAAGQGAYNEQFF TGTGCTGCGGGACAGGGGGCCTACAATGAGCAGTTCTTC
TRBD1 TRBJ1-4 TRBV28 . CASSFPGQETKKLFF TGTGCCAGCAGTTTTCCGGGACAGGAAACGAAAAAACTGTTTTTT
TRBD1 TRBJ1-6 TRBV10-3 . CAIRSDRGDSPLHF TGTGCCATCCGATCTGACAGGGGTGATTCACCCCTCCACTTT
. TRBJ1-1 TRBV4-2 once CASSQQTGRAFF TGTGCCAGCAGCCAACAGACAGGTCGGGCTTTCTTT
TRBD2 TRBJ2-7 TRBV6-2/TRBV6-3 . CASRYIAGDSYEQYF TGTGCCAGCAGATACATAGCGGGAGATTCCTACGAGCAGTACTTC
TRBD1 TRBJ2-7 TRBV28 . CASRLGTGYEQYF TGTGCCAGCAGGCTCGGGACAGGCTACGAGCAGTACTTC
TRBD1 TRBJ1-2 TRBV9 . CASSAGQPNYGYTF TGTGCCAGCAGCGCGGGACAGCCAAACTATGGCTACACCTTC
. TRBJ2-7 TRBV5-1 . CASSFPRSGSYEQYF TGCGCCAGCAGCTTCCCAAGGAGCGGCTCCTACGAGCAGTACTTC
. TRBJ1-4 TRBV5-6 . CASSRAGVNEKLFF TGTGCCAGCAGCCGAGCAGGGGTTAATGAAAAACTGTTTTTT
. TRBJ1-6 TRBV3-1/TRBV3-2 . CASSQDTSSSPLHF TGTGCCAGCAGCCAAGATACATCTTCTTCACCCCTCCACTTT
. TRBJ2-7 TRBV6-5 . CASSYLDRRTTYEQYF TGTGCCAGCAGTTACCTTGACAGGCGCACAACCTACGAGCAGTACTTC
TRBD2 TRBJ2-3 TRBV11-3 . CASSLDRMGLAGPYTDTQYF TGTGCCAGCAGCTTAGATCGTATGGGACTAGCGGGGCCCTACACAGATACGCAGTATTTT
TRBD2 TRBJ2-7 TRBV28 . CASSPTSGAYEQYF TGTGCCAGCAGCCCGACTAGCGGGGCCTACGAGCAGTACTTC
. TRBJ1-5 TRBV12-3/TRBV12-4 . CASSFADKGSQHF TGTGCCAGCAGCTTCGCGGACAAGGGTTCCCAGCATTTT
. TRBJ2-5 TRBV9 . CASSEGAGGETQYF TGTGCCAGCAGCGAGGGGGCGGGAGGAGAGACCCAGTACTTC
TRBD2 TRBJ2-3 TRBV11-3 . CASSSGTSPRTDTQYF TGTGCCAGCAGCTCCGGGACTAGTCCCCGCACAGATACGCAGTATTTT
TRBD1 TRBJ1-2 TRBV18 . CASSPAGQVANYGYTF TGTGCCAGCTCGCCAGCGGGACAGGTGGCTAACTATGGCTACACCTTC
. TRBJ1-1 TRBV3-1/TRBV3-2 . CASSQGPNTEAFF TGTGCCAGCAGCCAAGGGCCTAACACTGAAGCTTTCTTT
TRBD1 TRBJ1-5 TRBV19 . CATGQGWKNQPQHF TGTGCCACCGGACAGGGGTGGAAAAATCAGCCCCAGCATTTT